Listed below are T cell receptor beta chains from one sample, sequenced in a study of CD8+ T cells in alopecia areata. Profiling relied on immunoSEQ multiplex PCR, and the TCRdb table lists in-frame clones only, not all of them. The sample holds approximately 140,000 clones, 85% to 90% seen once. The material sequenced was CD8+ T cells sorted from blood, taken at week 0. Receptors were obtained from a human donor with alopecia areata. Both conserved end residues are part of each CDR3. D genes are given only for firm matches. A clone size is listed for some rows: how often the clone was seen (once, few, many), or a class if it is expanded.

D gene	V gene	clone size	J gene	CDR3 DNA	CDR3 protein
.	TRBV29-1	.	TRBJ2-5	TGCAGCACCTATGTGGCTAGTCAACAAGAGACCCAGTACTTC	CSTYVASQQETQYF
.	TRBV19	few	TRBJ2-7	TGTGCCAGTAGTATCGGTCCCGACTACGAGCAGTACTTC	CASSIGPDYEQYF
.	TRBV6-5	once	TRBJ2-3	TGTGCCAGCAGTTCTTCCGCGAAAGATACGCAGTATTTT	CASSSSAKDTQYF
TRBD1	TRBV9	.	TRBJ1-2	TGTGCCAGCAGGACAGGGGTGGATGGCTACACCTTC	CASRTGVDGYTF
.	TRBV11-2	.	TRBJ1-4	TGTGCCAGCAGCTTAGTTGACAGCCGAGCGACCTACACCCCAGGAAAACTGTTTTTT	CASSLVDSRATYTPGKLFF
TRBD2	TRBV4-1	.	TRBJ2-1	TGCGCCAGCAGCCAAAAGCGGGGCAATGAGCAGTTCTTC	CASSQKRGNEQFF
.	TRBV11-2	.	TRBJ2-7	TGTGCCAGCAGCTTAGGACCAGCCTACGAGCAGTACTTC	CASSLGPAYEQYF
TRBD1	TRBV29-1	.	TRBJ1-5	TGCAGCGTTGTAGACCAGGGGGCAGGAGAGCAGCCCCAGCATTTT	CSVVDQGAGEQPQHF
.	TRBV7-2	.	TRBJ2-5	TGTGCCAGCAGCTTAGTTCAGGGAATCCAAGAGACCCAGTACTTC	CASSLVQGIQETQYF
.	TRBV5-5	.	TRBJ2-7	TGTGCCAGCAGCTTGGGAGGGCCCTACGAGCAGTACTTC	CASSLGGPYEQYF
TRBD1	TRBV5-1	.	TRBJ2-2	TGCGCCAGCAGCTTGATGTCTGGACAGGCGAACACCGGGGAGCTGTTTTTT	CASSLMSGQANTGELFF
.	TRBV19	.	TRBJ1-2	TGTGCCATTCAGATGACAGCCCTATCTCGCTACACCTTC	CAIQMTALSRYTF
.	TRBV27	.	TRBJ2-3	TGTGCCAGCGGTCTAGATACGCAGTATTTT	CASGLDTQYF
TRBD1	TRBV29-1	.	TRBJ1-5	TGCAGCGTTGGTCCGCAGGGGGATCAGCCCCAGCATTTT	CSVGPQGDQPQHF
TRBD1	TRBV6-1	few	TRBJ2-2	TGTGCCAGCACCCTGGGACAGGGGATGGCCTGGGAGCTGTTTTTT	CASTLGQGMAWELFF
.	TRBV27	.	TRBJ2-6	TGTGCCAGCAGTTTATCGATTGGGGCCAACGTCCTGACTTTC	CASSLSIGANVLTF
.	TRBV4-1	.	TRBJ1-1	TGCGCCAGCAGCCAAGCGGGGACCATGAACACTGAAGCTTTCTTT	CASSQAGTMNTEAFF
TRBD1	TRBV7-9	.	TRBJ2-7	TGTGCCAGCAGCGTTCCGGGACAGGGTCAGCAGTACTTC	CASSVPGQGQQYF
.	TRBV5-1	.	TRBJ1-1	TGCGCCAGCAGCTTAGGTGCGAACGAAAATGAAGCTTTCTTT	CASSLGANENEAFF
TRBD2	TRBV29-1	few	TRBJ2-3	TGCAGCGTTGAAGGCTGGACTAGCGAGATCACAGATACGCAGTATTTT	CSVEGWTSEITDTQYF
.	TRBV6-5	.	TRBJ1-1	TGTGCCAGCAGCTCAGGGTGGACTGAAGCTTTCTTT	CASSSGWTEAFF
TRBD1	TRBV7-8	.	TRBJ1-2	TGTGCCAGCAGCTTAGCGGCGTTGGGACAGGGCACTAAGGGCTACACCTTC	CASSLAALGQGTKGYTF
TRBD1	TRBV5-1	.	TRBJ2-3	TGCGCCAGCAGCCTAGGGACAGTCAGCACAGATACGCAGTATTTT	CASSLGTVSTDTQYF
TRBD1	TRBV11-2	many	TRBJ1-1	TGTGCCAGCAGCTCAGCTCTACAGGGGTTGAACACTGAAGCTTTCTTT	CASSSALQGLNTEAFF
TRBD1	TRBV10-3	.	TRBJ2-2	TGTGCCATCAGTGGACAGGGCCCCGGGGAGCTGTTTTTT	CAISGQGPGELFF
TRBD2	TRBV9	.	TRBJ2-3	TGTGCCAGCAGCCCACTCGAATTAGCGGGGACTACCACAGATACGCAGTATTTT	CASSPLELAGTTTDTQYF
TRBD1	TRBV2	few	TRBJ1-1	TGTGCCAGCCGGTCAGGGGGAGGCACTGAAGCTTTCTTT	CASRSGGGTEAFF
.	TRBV27	.	TRBJ2-7	TGTGCCAGCAGGGTCCTCGGCCCCTCCTACGAGCAGTACTTC	CASRVLGPSYEQYF
TRBD1	TRBV5-4	.	TRBJ2-7	TGTGCCAGCAGCCCGACAGGGGACGAGCAGTACTTC	CASSPTGDEQYF
TRBD2	TRBV19	few	TRBJ2-7	TGTGCCAGTAGTATATCGGGCGGGGGCTACGAGCAGTACTTC	CASSISGGGYEQYF
.	TRBV13	.	TRBJ2-7	TGTGCCAGCAGCACCCGGACGGACGCCTACGAGCAGTACTTC	CASSTRTDAYEQYF
.	TRBV5-1	.	TRBJ2-7	TGCGCCAGCAGTGCCGGACGGAGCTCCTACGAGCAGTACTTC	CASSAGRSSYEQYF
.	TRBV11-2	.	TRBJ2-2	TGTGCCAGCAGCCCATCCCCCCGGGAGCTGTTTTTT	CASSPSPRELFF
TRBD1	TRBV4-1	.	TRBJ2-7	TGCGCCAGCAGCCACCTCGGGACAGGGGGCGAATACGAGCAGTACTTC	CASSHLGTGGEYEQYF
.	TRBV7-6	.	TRBJ2-5	TGTGCCAGCAGCTTAGCAAGGGAGACCCAGTACTTC	CASSLARETQYF
TRBD1	TRBV30	.	TRBJ2-1	TGTGCCTGGGGGACAGGGGCCCATGAGCAGTTCTTC	CAWGTGAHEQFF
.	TRBV2	.	TRBJ1-4	TGTGCCAGCAGTGAAGGGAGATCGGCTAATGAAAAACTGTTTTTT	CASSEGRSANEKLFF
.	TRBV7-9	.	TRBJ2-7	TGTGCCAGCAGTCCTACAGGGCTCGAGCAGTACTTC	CASSPTGLEQYF
.	TRBV29-1	.	TRBJ2-3	TGCAGCGTTGTCATCCCTGACACAGATACGCAGTATTTT	CSVVIPDTDTQYF
.	TRBV5-1	.	TRBJ2-1	TGCGCCAGCAGCTTGGAGGCGCGGGGCTCCTACAATGAGCAGTTCTTC	CASSLEARGSYNEQFF
.	TRBV11-1	.	TRBJ2-5	TGTGCCAGCACCACTGGGCACCGACTCCAAGAGACCCAGTACTTC	CASTTGHRLQETQYF
.	TRBV4-1	.	TRBJ2-3	TGCGCCAGCACCCCAGGGGGAGGATCTAGCACAGATACGCAGTATTTT	CASTPGGGSSTDTQYF
TRBD2	TRBV6-1	.	TRBJ2-3	TGTGCCAGCAGATCTGGACTAGCGGGCACAGATACGCAGTATTTT	CASRSGLAGTDTQYF